This TCR beta chain was recovered during a study of early T cells in non-severe SARS-CoV-2 infection. Whole-study context: Sequencing input comprised bulk RNA from unsorted whole blood; chain pairing was not available. Study-level results: Anti-spike CD8 specificities were favored by VDJdb matching, whose results missed private and CD4 specificities.

This clonotype was seen ten or more times. Its antigen is not known. In the library, individual cDNA molecules carried attached unique molecular identifiers. MiXCR, applied by TCRdb to the 5' RACE reads, yields one record per CDR3 protein. The table lists roughly 69,000 distinct CDR3 sequences, roughly 10% of them singletons. V gave up 0 bases and J gave up 2 bases, with 10 bases separating them. The CDR3 has 15 amino acids. Germline assignment: CDR1 SGDLS and CDR2 YYNGEE. This TCR was sampled from an adult who was a healthcare worker with PCR-confirmed SARS-CoV-2 infection or an uninfected control (not recorded which). This chain uses TRBV9 with TRBJ2-3, with D unresolved. Material: whole blood. This CDR3 is CASSVEGYLTDTQYF. The CDR3 bases are TGTGCCAGCAGCGTAGAGGGATACCTCACAGATACGCAGTATTTT.